This T cell receptor (beta chain) appears in the sequencing data of a study of technical replicates of blood from several donors. Losses at the gene ends were 0 bases for V and 2 bases for J; bases not matched to a gene: 4. Germline V gene sequence: CDR1 LNHNV, CDR2 YYDKDF (reference sequence). CDR3 length: 16 amino acids. TCRdb keeps only in-frame clones here, not all; method: immunoSEQ multiplex PCR. The sample gives 65,000 to 85,000 clones, more than 95% of which show up once; around 0.15% is in the top ten. The sequenced material came from T cells isolated from PBMCs. The V call is TRBV15, the J call TRBJ2-7; 10 bases align to TRBD1. The TCR comes from a human donor in good health. The CDR3 is CATSREGGTGAYEQYF. CDR3 sequence (DNA): TGTGCCACCAGCAGAGAGGGGGGGACAGGGGCCTACGAGCAGTACTTC. Looking up the rest from reference TRBV15 and TRBJ2-7 gives the full variable domain: DAMVIQNPRYQVTQFGKPVTLSCSQTLNHNVMYWYQQKSSQAPKLLFHYYDKDFNNEADTPDNFQSRRPNTSFCFLDIRSPGLGDTAMYLCATSREGGTGAYEQYFGPGTRLTVT.